This is a list of T cell receptor beta chains from one sample in a study of T-cell memory formation after mild COVID-19. TCRdb re-derived calls from the 5' RACE reads in MiXCR, one entry per CDR3 protein. The sample holds roughly 160,000 distinct CDR3 sequences, 10% to 15% seen once. The source material was PBMCs or a T cell subset sorted from them (not recorded which). The receptors stem from a man between 18 and 35 years old who had mild COVID-19 (a few samples of this study predate the infection). Cell type and time point are not known. Both conserved end residues are part of each CDR3. Each record gives: V gene, clone size, D gene, J gene, CDR3 protein, CDR3 DNA. The D gene is left open where the match is weak. Only some rows state a clone size, as once, few, many or a class for expanded clones.

TRBV6-2/TRBV6-3,few,-,TRBJ2-5,CASSRVGSLQETQYF,TGTGCCAGCAGTCGAGTGGGCTCGCTCCAAGAGACCCAGTACTTC
TRBV27,-,-,TRBJ1-3,CASSFSGLTGNTIYF,TGTGCCAGCAGTTTTTCAGGTCTAACTGGAAACACCATATATTTT
TRBV7-3,few,-,TRBJ1-3,CASSLGTGNTIYF,TGTGCCAGCAGCCTCGGGACTGGAAACACCATATATTTT
TRBV20-1,-,-,TRBJ2-3,CSARERTDTQYF,TGCAGTGCTCGGGAGCGAACAGATACGCAGTATTTT
TRBV4-1,-,-,TRBJ2-7,CASSQVGRGTWAYEQYF,TGCGCCAGCAGCCAAGTAGGAAGGGGGACTTGGGCCTACGAGCAGTACTTC
TRBV10-2,few,-,TRBJ1-5,CASSVQGSQPQHF,TGCGCCAGCAGTGTTCAGGGGAGCCAGCCCCAGCATTTT
TRBV11-2,few,-,TRBJ2-1,CASSEGRGNEQFF,TGTGCCAGCAGCGAAGGGAGAGGCAATGAGCAGTTCTTC
TRBV10-2,-,-,TRBJ2-7,CAIRGRDSFSYEQYF,TGCGCCATCCGCGGGCGGGACAGTTTCTCCTACGAGCAGTACTTC
TRBV7-8,-,TRBD1,TRBJ2-3,CASSSRRDSVTDTQYF,TGTGCCAGCAGCTCCCGCCGGGACAGCGTCACAGATACGCAGTATTTT
TRBV7-3,-,TRBD2,TRBJ2-3,CASSFLAGVDTQYF,TGTGCCAGCAGCTTTCTAGCGGGGGTGGATACGCAGTATTTT
TRBV7-2,-,-,TRBJ1-2,CASSTRLTQVKGYTF,TGTGCCAGCAGCACCCGCCTGACGCAAGTAAAGGGCTACACCTTC
TRBV7-2,-,-,TRBJ2-5,CASSRGLAPGTQYF,TGTGCCAGCAGCCGCGGCTTGGCTCCGGGGACCCAGTACTTC
TRBV19,few,-,TRBJ2-3,CASSIQGRTDTQYF,TGTGCCAGTAGTATTCAGGGGAGGACAGATACGCAGTATTTT
TRBV24-1,few,TRBD1,TRBJ2-5,CATSDPGQVETQYF,TGTGCCACCAGTGACCCGGGACAGGTAGAGACCCAGTACTTC
TRBV10-3,few,-,TRBJ2-2,CAIGSTGELFF,TGTGCCATCGGTTCCACCGGGGAGCTGTTTTTT
TRBV24-1,few,TRBD1,TRBJ2-2,CATSDGTANTGELFF,TGTGCCACCAGTGATGGGACAGCCAACACCGGGGAGCTGTTTTTT
TRBV3-1,few,TRBD2,TRBJ2-3,CASSSPSGSTDTQYF,TGTGCCAGCAGCTCCCCTAGCGGAAGCACAGATACGCAGTATTTT
TRBV7-2,few,TRBD1,TRBJ1-6,CASSLVGTASYNSPLHF,TGTGCCAGCAGCTTAGTCGGGACAGCAAGCTATAATTCACCCCTCCACTTT
TRBV20-1,-,-,TRBJ1-1,CSANRAATEAFF,TGCAGTGCCAACAGGGCTGCCACTGAAGCTTTCTTT
TRBV6-6,-,-,TRBJ1-5,CASRTGQHNQPQHF,TGTGCCAGCAGGACCGGACAGCACAATCAGCCCCAGCATTTT
TRBV6-5,few,-,TRBJ2-7,CASSYSKWTYEQYF,TGTGCCAGCAGTTACTCGAAGTGGACCTACGAGCAGTACTTC
TRBV2,few,-,TRBJ1-2,CASSGGWGSNGYTF,TGTGCCAGCAGTGGGGGATGGGGTTCGAACGGCTACACCTTC
TRBV6-5,-,-,TRBJ2-2,CASSYTPFPLPGELFF,TGTGCCAGCAGTTACACGCCTTTCCCCCTACCCGGGGAGCTGTTTTTT
TRBV12-3/TRBV12-4,-,TRBD1,TRBJ1-2,CASSSRQGGTGYTF,TGTGCCAGCAGTTCCAGACAGGGGGGAACTGGCTACACCTTC
TRBV20-1,-,-,TRBJ1-2,CSARGGRHNYGYTF,TGCAGTGCTAGAGGGGGCAGGCATAACTATGGCTACACCTTC
TRBV20-1,few,-,TRBJ2-1,CSARDSWRGHFEQFF,TGCAGTGCTAGAGATTCATGGCGGGGGCATTTTGAGCAGTTCTTC
TRBV12-3/TRBV12-4,few,-,TRBJ2-2,CASRGSVGELFF,TGTGCCAGCAGGGGGTCCGTCGGGGAGCTGTTTTTT
TRBV12-3/TRBV12-4,-,-,TRBJ2-5,CASTPRGGGGETQYF,TGTGCCAGCACTCCTAGGGGGGGCGGAGGGGAGACCCAGTACTTC
TRBV5-1,few,-,TRBJ2-3,CASSFRVTDTQYF,TGCGCCAGCAGCTTCCGGGTGACAGATACGCAGTATTTT
TRBV3-1,-,-,TRBJ2-7,CASSQQGGPYEQYF,TGTGCCAGCAGCCAGCAGGGAGGACCCTACGAGCAGTACTTC
TRBV29-1,few,TRBD1,TRBJ1-1,CSVVKQGNMNTEAFF,TGCAGCGTTGTTAAACAGGGGAACATGAACACTGAAGCTTTCTTT
TRBV5-1,many,-,TRBJ2-3,CASTSEGDTQYF,TGCGCCAGCACCAGCGAGGGTGATACGCAGTATTTT
TRBV15,few,TRBD2,TRBJ2-1,CATSGPGLAGGAYNEQFF,TGTGCCACCAGCGGACCGGGACTAGCGGGGGGGGCCTACAATGAGCAGTTCTTC
TRBV20-1,-,-,TRBJ1-2,CSARKTGEYGYTF,TGCAGTGCTAGGAAAACAGGAGAATATGGCTACACCTTC
TRBV11-2,few,-,TRBJ2-5,CASSLGQGYSGKETQYF,TGTGCCAGCAGCTTAGGTCAGGGATACTCGGGAAAGGAGACCCAGTACTTC
TRBV7-6,few,TRBD1,TRBJ1-6,CASSPGTGSSPLHF,TGTGCCAGCAGCCCCGGGACAGGGAGTTCACCCCTCCACTTT
TRBV9,many,-,TRBJ2-7,CASSASREASYEQYF,TGTGCCAGCAGCGCTTCCAGGGAGGCATCCTACGAGCAGTACTTC